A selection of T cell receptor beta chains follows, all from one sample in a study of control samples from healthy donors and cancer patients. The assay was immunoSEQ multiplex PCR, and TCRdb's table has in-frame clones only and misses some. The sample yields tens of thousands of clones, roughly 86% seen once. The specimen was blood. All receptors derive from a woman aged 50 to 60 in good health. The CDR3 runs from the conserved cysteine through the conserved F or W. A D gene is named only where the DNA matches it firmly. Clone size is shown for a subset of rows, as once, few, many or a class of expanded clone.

DNA: TGTGCCAGTAAACAGGTGGGGGACCATCGGCCCCAGCATTTT; CDR3: CASKQVGDHRPQHF; V: TRBV28; D: .; J: TRBJ1-5; size: .
DNA: TGTGCCAGCTCACCTGGGGGTCAAGGCACAGATACGCAGTATTTT; CDR3: CASSPGGQGTDTQYF; V: TRBV18; D: .; J: TRBJ2-3; size: .
DNA: TGTGCCAGCAGCTCGAACGACAGGGGGCGAGGAAGAAATTCACCCCTCCACTTT; CDR3: CASSSNDRGRGRNSPLHF; V: TRBV7-8; D: TRBD1; J: TRBJ1-6; size: .
DNA: TGTGCCAGCAGCTTAGTCGGGGGACAGCAGTTCTTC; CDR3: CASSLVGGQQFF; V: TRBV7-3; D: .; J: TRBJ2-1; size: .
DNA: TGTGCCACCAGTGATAACCGAGCAACAGGGGTAAGGGAGCAGTACTTC; CDR3: CATSDNRATGVREQYF; V: TRBV24-1; D: TRBD1; J: TRBJ2-7; size: .
DNA: TGTGCCAGTAGTTCCCCGGGGGACACCATATATTTT; CDR3: CASSSPGDTIYF; V: TRBV19; D: .; J: TRBJ1-3; size: .
DNA: TGTGCCAGCAGCTTAACAGGGGCGACCGGGGAGCTGTTTTTT; CDR3: CASSLTGATGELFF; V: TRBV7-6; D: TRBD1; J: TRBJ2-2; size: .
DNA: TGTGCCAGCTCACTTGGACTAGCGGGAGTCAATGAGCAGTTCTTC; CDR3: CASSLGLAGVNEQFF; V: TRBV18; D: TRBD2; J: TRBJ2-1; size: .
DNA: TGCAGCGTTGGGACTAGCGGCTACAATGAGCAGTTCTTC; CDR3: CSVGTSGYNEQFF; V: TRBV29-1; D: TRBD2; J: TRBJ2-1; size: once
DNA: TGTGCCAGCAGTTATGATCAGCCCCAGCATTTT; CDR3: CASSYDQPQHF; V: TRBV28; D: .; J: TRBJ1-5; size: .
DNA: TGTGCCAGAGAGGGGGGTAGCACAGATACGCAGTATTTT; CDR3: CAREGGSTDTQYF; V: TRBV2; D: .; J: TRBJ2-3; size: .
DNA: TGTGCCAGTAGTATAGTGTGGGGGCGCTTGGACACTGAAGCTTTCTTT; CDR3: CASSIVWGRLDTEAFF; V: TRBV19; D: .; J: TRBJ1-1; size: few
DNA: TGTGCCAGCACCCGGACGGAGCTCCGCTACGAGCAGTACTTC; CDR3: CASTRTELRYEQYF; V: TRBV28; D: .; J: TRBJ2-7; size: .
DNA: TGTGCCAGCAGCTTCCTAACAGGGGCCGGGGAGCTGTTTTTT; CDR3: CASSFLTGAGELFF; V: TRBV11-3; D: TRBD1; J: TRBJ2-2; size: .
DNA: TGTGCCAGCAGCACCATGACAGGGGGCGGCTCTGGAAACACCATATATTTT; CDR3: CASSTMTGGGSGNTIYF; V: TRBV7-8; D: TRBD1; J: TRBJ1-3; size: .
DNA: TGTGCCAGCAGCGAGGACATGCTCAGAAACACCATATATTTT; CDR3: CASSEDMLRNTIYF; V: TRBV9; D: .; J: TRBJ1-3; size: .
DNA: TGTGCCAGCAGTTACTCGCTCTACGGCCCGCAGTACTTC; CDR3: CASSYSLYGPQYF; V: TRBV6-5; D: .; J: TRBJ2-7; size: .
DNA: TGTGCCAGCAGCCAAGCTAGGGTGGGGCGGGTGACCTACAATGAGCAGTTCTTC; CDR3: CASSQARVGRVTYNEQFF; V: TRBV3-1/TRBV3-2; D: .; J: TRBJ2-1; size: .
DNA: TGTGCCAGCAGCTTAGTGCTAACAGGGGGGACCTACGAGCAGTACTTC; CDR3: CASSLVLTGGTYEQYF; V: TRBV7-9; D: TRBD1; J: TRBJ2-7; size: .
DNA: TGTGCCAGCAGCTTATTGGGAGCGGGGGGGCCAAATGAGCAGTTCTTC; CDR3: CASSLLGAGGPNEQFF; V: TRBV7-2; D: TRBD2; J: TRBJ2-1; size: few
DNA: TGTGCCAGCAGTTTATCTAGCGGCTATTCCTACGAGCAGTACTTC; CDR3: CASSLSSGYSYEQYF; V: TRBV27; D: .; J: TRBJ2-7; size: .
DNA: TGCGCCAGCAGCTTGGAGGGGACAGGGGGCGGGGAGACCCAGTACTTC; CDR3: CASSLEGTGGGETQYF; V: TRBV5-1; D: TRBD1; J: TRBJ2-5; size: .
DNA: TGTGCCAGCTCACCACCGGGGGGAAGGGAGACCCAGTACTTC; CDR3: CASSPPGGRETQYF; V: TRBV18; D: .; J: TRBJ2-5; size: .
DNA: TGTGCCAGCAGCGCAGAAGACAGTCCTGGCTACACCTTC; CDR3: CASSAEDSPGYTF; V: TRBV7-8; D: .; J: TRBJ1-2; size: .
DNA: TGCGCCAGCAGCCAACGGAGACAGGGGGGCTACGAGCAGTACTTC; CDR3: CASSQRRQGGYEQYF; V: TRBV4-3; D: TRBD1; J: TRBJ2-7; size: .
DNA: TGTGCCAGCAGCTTGTTAGGTCAGAGTGATGGCTACACCTTC; CDR3: CASSLLGQSDGYTF; V: TRBV5-6; D: .; J: TRBJ1-2; size: few
DNA: TGTGCCAGCAGATTACAGGGATCCCTTCCGAACACTGAAGCTTTCTTT; CDR3: CASRLQGSLPNTEAFF; V: TRBV7-2; D: .; J: TRBJ1-1; size: .
DNA: TGTGCCAGCAGCTTAATGGGGGCCGAGGAGCAGTACTTC; CDR3: CASSLMGAEEQYF; V: TRBV7-9; D: .; J: TRBJ2-7; size: .
DNA: TGTGCCAGCAGCCAAGTAGGGACAGGGGCGGCACCCCTCCACTTT; CDR3: CASSQVGTGAAPLHF; V: TRBV3-1/TRBV3-2; D: TRBD1; J: TRBJ1-6; size: .
DNA: TGCGCCAGCAGCCTGCGGGAGGGCCCCGGGGAGCTGTTTTTT; CDR3: CASSLREGPGELFF; V: TRBV4-1; D: TRBD2; J: TRBJ2-2; size: .
DNA: TGTGCCAGCAGTACCGGGACCTCCGGGGGCACAGATACGCAGTATTTT; CDR3: CASSTGTSGGTDTQYF; V: TRBV28; D: .; J: TRBJ2-3; size: .
DNA: TGTGCCAGCAGCTCTTTCCAGGGCTCTGGGGCCAACGTCCTGACTTTC; CDR3: CASSSFQGSGANVLTF; V: TRBV5-8; D: .; J: TRBJ2-6; size: few
DNA: TGTGCCAGCAGCCCCGCCTACGAGCAGTACTTC; CDR3: CASSPAYEQYF; V: TRBV7-8; D: .; J: TRBJ2-7; size: .
DNA: TGTGCCAGCAGCTCGGAGGGGGGCAGGAGAAGTCGTGGCTACACCTTC; CDR3: CASSSEGGRRSRGYTF; V: TRBV7-2; D: .; J: TRBJ1-2; size: few
DNA: TGTGCCAGCGTACCTCGGGACATCTCTGGAAACACCATATATTTT; CDR3: CASVPRDISGNTIYF; V: TRBV7-9; D: .; J: TRBJ1-3; size: .
DNA: TGCAGCGTTGAAGGGGGGGGCGGAGGTGCGAACACTGAAGCTTTCTTT; CDR3: CSVEGGGGGANTEAFF; V: TRBV29-1; D: .; J: TRBJ1-1; size: .
DNA: TGCGCCAGCAGCTTGGACCCTCGCACAGATACGCAGTATTTT; CDR3: CASSLDPRTDTQYF; V: TRBV5-1; D: .; J: TRBJ2-3; size: .
DNA: TGTGCCAGCTCGCCTAAGGAGGGGGCCCCTACGAACACTGAAGCTTTCTTT; CDR3: CASSPKEGAPTNTEAFF; V: TRBV18; D: TRBD1; J: TRBJ1-1; size: .
DNA: TGCAGCGTTCAAGAGGCCAACGTCCTGACTTTC; CDR3: CSVQEANVLTF; V: TRBV29-1; D: .; J: TRBJ2-6; size: .
DNA: TGCAGCGTTGAAGTATCCGCGGTAGAGGGGGAGCAGTTCTTC; CDR3: CSVEVSAVEGEQFF; V: TRBV29-1; D: .; J: TRBJ2-1; size: .
DNA: TGTGCCAGCAGCTTGGGGGCAAACTCTGGAAACACCATATATTTT; CDR3: CASSLGANSGNTIYF; V: TRBV7-8; D: .; J: TRBJ1-3; size: .
DNA: TGCAGCGTTCGGACGGCAGAGACCCAGTACTTC; CDR3: CSVRTAETQYF; V: TRBV29-1; D: .; J: TRBJ2-5; size: .
DNA: TGTGCCAGCAGTCCGGCCCTAGCGGGAAAAGATACGCAGTATTTT; CDR3: CASSPALAGKDTQYF; V: TRBV28; D: TRBD2; J: TRBJ2-3; size: .
DNA: TGTGCCAGCAGTTTCAGGGGGACTAATGAAAAACTGTTTTTT; CDR3: CASSFRGTNEKLFF; V: TRBV28; D: TRBD1; J: TRBJ1-4; size: .
DNA: TGTGCCAGCAGTGTTAGCACAGATACGCAGTATTTT; CDR3: CASSVSTDTQYF; V: TRBV2; D: .; J: TRBJ2-3; size: .
DNA: TGTGCCAGCTCACCTCAGGGGGGGGGCCCCTCCGCCAATGAGCAGTTCTTC; CDR3: CASSPQGGGPSANEQFF; V: TRBV18; D: .; J: TRBJ2-1; size: .
DNA: TGTGCCAGTAGCTTCTCACAGGGGACCTACGAGCAGTACTTC; CDR3: CASSFSQGTYEQYF; V: TRBV19; D: TRBD1; J: TRBJ2-7; size: .